One and the same sample provided the 30 T cell receptor beta chains below, sequenced in a study of graft-versus-host responses after intestinal transplantation. Method: immunoSEQ multiplex PCR; TCRdb's copy keeps in-frame clones and lacks some. The repertoire has about 97,000 clones, just under 95% of them found once; the top ten carry about 0.073%. These receptors' targets are unknown. The sample consisted of unstimulated CD8+ T cells sorted from spleen or lymph node cells, taken before transplant. All receptors come from a human donor who was the organ donor for an intestinal transplant.

This clone has only one observation. The chain recombines TRBV4-2 with TRBJ2-1; no reliable D call. The V and J ends lost 2 bases and 12 bases respectively, with 11 bases between them. The CDR3 consists of 12 residues. From germline, CDR1 is LGHNA and CDR2 YNFKEQ. The CDR3 loop is CASSQFAQMQFF. CDR3 DNA: TGTGCCAGCAGCCAATTCGCACAGATGCAGTTCTTC.

The V gene is TRBV28, the J gene TRBJ2-4; 8 bases match TRBD1. The CDR3 is 18 amino acids. V was clipped by 5 bases and J by 0 bases; unmatched bases: 12. Germline lookup yields CDR1 MDHEN and CDR2 SYDVKM. The CDR3 bases are TGTGCCAGCAGTCCGGGACAGGCTAAACTACTAGCCAAAAACATTCAGTACTTC. This codes for CASSPGQAKLLAKNIQYF.

The chain couples TRBV9 to TRBJ2-7; TRBD2 aligns across 11 bases. With 0 bases clipped from V and 2 bases from J, the junction kept 1 base outside the gene matches. The CDR3 loop spans 15 amino acids. Germline V lookup: CDR1 SGDLS, CDR2 YYNGEE. The CDR3 nucleotides read TGTGCCAGCAGCGTAGCTAGCGGGAGGACCTACGAGCAGTACTTC. Protein: CASSVASGRTYEQYF. Drawing the rest from reference TRBV9 and TRBJ2-7, the complete variable domain is DSGVTQTPKHLITATGQRVTLRCSPRSGDLSVYWYQQSLDQGLQFLIQYYNGEERAKGNILERFSAQQFPDLHSELNLSSLELGDSALYFCASSVASGRTYEQYFGPGTRLTVT.

V and J are TRBV19 and TRBJ1-1; 7 bases are shared with TRBD1. This CDR3 comprises 17 residues. The junction had 13 bases not matched to a gene; V was cut back by 6 bases and J by 0 bases. The germline gives CDR1 LNHDA, CDR2 SQIVND (reference sequence). The CDR3 sequence: CASRSLEGASMNTEAFF. Here the CDR3 DNA reads TGTGCCAGTAGGAGTCTGGAGGGGGCGAGCATGAACACTGAAGCTTTCTTT. Based on the CDR3 plus reference TRBV19 and TRBJ1-1, the full variable domain is DGGITQSPKYLFRKEGQNVTLSCEQNLNHDAMYWYRQDPGQGLRLIYYSQIVNDFQKGDIAEGYSVSREKKESFPLTVTSAQKNPTAFYLCASRSLEGASMNTEAFFGQGTRLTVV.

V gene TRBV20-1 combines with J gene TRBJ1-4; D possibly corresponds to TRBD1 (5 bases). Germline-derived CDR1 and CDR2 are DFQATT and SNEGSKA (reference sequence). V was shortened by 6 bases and J by 11 bases, with 13 bases between the two germline ends. This CDR3 comprises 11 residues. CDR3 sequence: CSAGPGRKLFF. DNA of the CDR3: TGCAGTGCAGGCCCAGGGAGGAAACTGTTTTTT.

The J gene is TRBJ2-1, the V gene TRBV2; D unclear. CDR1 is SNHLY and CDR2 is FYNNEI in the germline V gene. The CDR3 is 12 amino acids. V lost 8 bases to trimming and J lost 9 bases, with 14 bases between them. The CDR3 DNA sequence: TGTGCCAGCCTAAACCCAGGTGGTGAGCAGTTCTTC. This sequence encodes CASLNPGGEQFF.

This clone was recorded only once. The V gene is TRBV4-1, the J gene TRBJ2-6; the match to TRBD2 covers 7 bases. After removal of 0 bases from V and 1 base from J, the junction contained 9 bases not matched to a gene. There are 19 residues in the CDR3. Germline V gene lookup returns CDR1 MGHRA and CDR2 YSYEKL. This chain's CDR3 is CASSQDRAGSVSGANVLTF. DNA for the CDR3: TGCGCCAGCAGCCAAGATCGAGCGGGGTCTGTTTCTGGGGCCAACGTCCTGACTTTC.

The chain uses TRBV13 and TRBJ2-7; D might be TRBD1 (6 bases). The V end was cut by 0 bases, the J end by 4 bases, with 16 bases between. Germline-derived CDR1 and CDR2 are PRHDT and FYEKMQ (reference sequence). This CDR3 is built from 16 residues. CDR3 bases: TGTGCCAGCAGCTTAGGTGCCGGGACACCTGCGTACGAGCAGTACTTC. This sequence encodes CASSLGAGTPAYEQYF.

This clone occurred once. The chain recombines TRBV28 with TRBJ1-2; 7 positions match TRBD1. The CDR3 has 15 residues. CDR1 and CDR2 from the germline V gene are MDHEN and SYDVKM. V lost 3 bases and J lost 4; bases outside the gene matches: 8. CDR3 bases: TGTGCCAGCAGTTTTTCAGGGGGGCTTACCTATGGCTACACCTTC. Amino acid sequence: CASSFSGGLTYGYTF.

This clone was observed a handful of times. The chain has TRBV30 and TRBJ1-1; D is perhaps TRBD1 (6 bases). Between the trimmed V and J ends, which lost 2 bases and 4 bases, there was a span of 11 bases. The CDR3 has 13 residues. Germline values: CDR1 GTSNPN, CDR2 SVGIG (reference sequence). CDR3 region: CAWSPGESTEAFF. In nucleotides, the CDR3 is TGTGCCTGGAGTCCAGGGGAGAGCACTGAAGCTTTCTTT.

The chain couples TRBV30 to TRBJ1-3; tentative D call: TRBD1 (5 bases). The ends were cut back, 4 bases at V and 4 bases at J, with 23 bases in the middle. This CDR3 region has 17 residues. CDR1 is GTSNPN and CDR2 is SVGIG in the germline V gene (reference sequence). The CDR3 DNA reads TGTGCCTGGATCTGGAGGGCAGGGACTACTTCGGGAAACACCATATATTTT. Its translation is CAWIWRAGTTSGNTIYF.

The chain carries TRBV6-6 and TRBJ1-1, with D uncertain. V lost 3 bases and J lost 1, with 9 bases in between. The CDR3 runs to 14 residues. In germline, CDR1 is MNHNY, CDR2 SVGAGI (reference sequence). The CDR3 sequence is CASSYFPGNTEAFF. As DNA, the CDR3 is TGTGCCAGCAGTTATTTTCCCGGGAACACTGAAGCTTTCTTT.

The V gene is TRBV5-6, the J gene TRBJ1-6, with D tentatively TRBD1 (5 bases). CDR1 SGHDT and CDR2 YYEEEE come from the germline V gene. The CDR3 has 17 amino acids. Trimming left V 0 bases short and J 4 bases short, with 14 bases between. CDR3 sequence: CASSLGGGLRYNSPLHF. The DNA for the CDR3 is TGTGCCAGCAGCTTGGGGGGGGGACTTCGGTATAATTCACCCCTCCACTTT.

The chain is built from TRBV5-1 and TRBJ2-5; 13 bases match TRBD2. This CDR3 contains 16 residues. The germline V gene has CDR1 SGHRS and CDR2 YFSETQ. V was pared by 4 bases and J by 6 bases, with 9 bases of the junction left unmatched. The CDR3 sequence is CASSAILAGGPQTQYF. CDR3 DNA: TGCGCCAGCAGCGCCATACTAGCGGGGGGGCCTCAGACCCAGTACTTC. The full variable domain, rest sourced from reference TRBV5-1 and TRBJ2-5, is KAGVTQTPRYLIKTRGQQVTLSCSPISGHRSVSWYQQTPGQGLQFLFEYFSETQRNKGNFPGRFSGRQFSNSRSEMNVSTLELGDSALYLCASSAILAGGPQTQYFGPGTRLLVL.

The rearrangement joins TRBV27 to TRBJ1-2, with TRBD1 as a possible D gene (6 bases). Germline V gene sequence: CDR1 MNHEY, CDR2 SMNVEV (reference sequence). Trimming removed 6 bases at V and 7 bases at J, with 15 bases between. The CDR3 runs to 13 residues. As DNA, the CDR3 is TGTGCCAGCAGCCCCGGGGGGCGATCTGGCTACACCTTC. Translation: CASSPGGRSGYTF.

The chain employs TRBV5-6 and TRBJ1-1, with D possibly matching TRBD1 (5 bases). CDR3 length equals 15 residues. Per germline, CDR1 SGHDT and CDR2 YYEEEE. Deletions cut 2 bases from V and 7 bases from J, with 18 bases between. CDR3 in amino acids: CASSFTGVRIVEAFF. CDR3 bases: TGTGCCAGCAGCTTTACGGGGGTCAGAATCGTTGAAGCTTTCTTT.

The genes are TRBV1 and TRBJ1-2; TRBD1 was called by the table and not checked on the DNA. TRBV1 represents a pseudogene. The CDR3 length is 13 residues. This CDR3 is CTSSRTGGNGYTF. DNA of the CDR3: TGCACCAGCAGCCGAACAGGGGGCAATGGCTACACCTTC.

V usage is TRBV5-1 and J usage is TRBJ2-1; 11 bases match TRBD2. Germline loops: CDR1 SGHRS, CDR2 YFSETQ. The CDR3 sequence is 16 residues long. V shed 3 bases, J shed 2 bases, and the junction held 4 bases outside the gene matches. CDR3 in DNA: TGCGCCAGCAGCTCCGGGACTAGCGGAGCCTACAATGAGCAGTTCTTC. This encodes CASSSGTSGAYNEQFF.

The chain employs TRBV29-1 and TRBJ1-4, with 8 bases aligning to TRBD1. After removal of 0 bases from V and 3 bases from J, the junction contained 6 bases not matched to a gene. In germline, CDR1 is SQVTM, CDR2 ANQGSEA. This CDR3 spans 16 amino acids. CDR3 in DNA: TGCAGCGTTGAAGATGACAGGGGTACAGCTAATGAAAAACTGTTTTTT. It encodes CSVEDDRGTANEKLFF.

The genes are TRBV28 and TRBJ2-2, with D unresolved. Germline V gives CDR1 MDHEN, CDR2 SYDVKM. The germline V and J ends were trimmed by 1 base and 4 bases, with 7 bases remaining between them. CDR3 length: 14 residues. The CDR3 DNA is TGTGCCAGCAGTTTATCAGTATTCACCGGGGAGCTGTTTTTT. Protein product: CASSLSVFTGELFF.

This clone was seen just once. V is TRBV7-3 and J is TRBJ1-1, with D perhaps matching TRBD1 (5 bases). CDR1 is SGHTA, CDR2 FQGTGA, per germline. Trimming left V 0 bases short and J 5 bases short, with 13 bases between. The CDR3 extends over 15 amino acids. The CDR3 bases are TGTGCCAGCAGCTTAACCAGTGCCGGGGGGACTGAAGCTTTCTTT. Translating gives CASSLTSAGGTEAFF.

In this sample, this clone turned up a few times. As DNA, the CDR3 is TGTGCCAGCAGCTTGGGGGACAGGGTCTACTATGGCTACACCTTC. Residues: CASSLGDRVYYGYTF. V gene TRBV5-4 combines with J gene TRBJ1-2; 9 bases fit TRBD1. CDR3 length: 15 residues. Germline assignment: CDR1 SGHNT and CDR2 YYREEE (reference sequence). Trimming removed 0 bases from V and 3 bases from J; junction bases left unmatched: 3.

This rearrangement joins TRBV7-9 to TRBJ2-7; tentatively, D is TRBD1 (7 bases). This CDR3 region has 17 residues. Germline lookup yields CDR1 SEHNR and CDR2 FQNEAQ (reference sequence). Trimming removed 11 bases from V and 3 bases from J, with 29 bases in between. The CDR3: CAGSRENRGPPFYEQYF. The CDR3 region has the DNA TGTGCCGGCTCCCGGGAGAACAGGGGTCCCCCCTTCTACGAGCAGTACTTC.

The chain links TRBV12-5 to TRBJ1-3; 7 nucleotides line up with TRBD1. Losses at the gene ends were 3 bases for V and 0 bases for J; bases not matched to a gene: 11. CDR1 is LGHNT and CDR2 is FRNRAP in the germline V gene. This CDR3 comprises 18 residues. Written as DNA, the CDR3 is TGTGCTAGTGGTTTCACAGGGGTTGAGTTCTTCTCTGGAAACACCATATATTTT. The encoded protein is CASGFTGVEFFSGNTIYF.

The chain employs TRBV10-2 and TRBJ2-7; TRBD1 agrees at 8 bases. CDR3 length equals 12 residues. Trimming at V came to 7 bases and at J to 6 bases, leaving 5 bases not matched to a gene. CDR1 is WSHSY and CDR2 is SAAADI in the germline V gene. CDR3 amino acids: CASTSGGLEQYF. CDR3 nucleotides: TGCGCCAGCACCTCAGGGGGCCTCGAGCAGTACTTC.

CDR3 in amino acids: CAWSGWPGRRPPGHEQYF. DNA of the CDR3: TGTGCCTGGAGTGGTTGGCCGGGAAGGCGGCCGCCCGGACACGAGCAGTACTTC. This chain connects TRBV30 to TRBJ2-7, with a weak D call TRBD2 (5 bases). CDR1 and CDR2 from the germline V gene are GTSNPN and SVGIG (reference sequence). V shed 1 base and J shed 5 bases, with 27 bases lying between them. The CDR3 covers 18 residues.

The chain uses TRBV6-1 and TRBJ2-3; 10 bases map to TRBD2. The CDR3 has 16 amino acids. Germline V gene sequence: CDR1 MNHNS, CDR2 SASEGT. The V and J ends lost 4 bases and 4 bases, in that order; junction bases with no gene match: 8. The CDR3 is CASSARTSGFADTQYF. The CDR3 DNA reads TGTGCCAGCAGTGCGCGGACTAGCGGCTTTGCAGATACGCAGTATTTT.

The chain has TRBV5-4 and TRBJ1-1, with D uncertain. The CDR3 runs to 13 residues. Trimming pared 0 bases from V and 1 base from J, leaving 4 bases between. Germline V lookup: CDR1 SGHNT, CDR2 YYREEE (reference sequence). CDR3 protein: CASSLDRNTEAFF. CDR3 DNA: TGTGCCAGCAGCTTGGACAGGAACACTGAAGCTTTCTTT.

The rearrangement joins TRBV5-1 to TRBJ2-7; 11 nucleotides match TRBD2. V shed 0 bases, J shed 5 bases, and the junction held 4 bases outside the gene matches. The CDR3 has 15 residues. The germline CDR1 and CDR2 sequences are SGHRS and YFSETQ. CDR3 residues: CASSLGTSGGHEQYF. CDR3 coding DNA: TGCGCCAGCAGCTTGGGAACTAGCGGGGGCCACGAGCAGTACTTC. Filled out from reference TRBV5-1 and TRBJ2-7, the complete variable domain reads KAGVTQTPRYLIKTRGQQVTLSCSPISGHRSVSWYQQTPGQGLQFLFEYFSETQRNKGNFPGRFSGRQFSNSRSEMNVSTLELGDSALYLCASSLGTSGGHEQYFGPGTRLTVT.

The rearrangement joins TRBV9 to TRBJ2-1; D uncertain. The germline V gene encodes CDR1 SGDLS and CDR2 YYNGEE. The CDR3 spans 16 residues. Trimming cost V 0 bases and J 1 base, with 11 bases left between them. Here the CDR3 reads CASSVERTISYNEQFF. CDR3 DNA sequence: TGTGCCAGCAGCGTAGAGCGTACTATATCCTACAATGAGCAGTTCTTC.